This TCR beta chain was profiled in a study of blood T cell repertoires in COVID-19. Only in-frame clones appear in the TCRdb table, and some are missing; sequencing was by immunoSEQ multiplex PCR. Of about 150,000 clones in the sample, 76% were seen once. The V gene's germline CDR1 is SGHVS and CDR2 FQNEAQ. The CDR3 covers 14 residues. V lost 5 bases and J lost 4; bases outside the gene matches: 3. The chain employs TRBV7-8 and TRBJ1-4; the match to TRBD1 covers 8 bases. Sequencing was carried out using peripheral blood. The receptor was derived from an elderly woman with acute or convalescent COVID-19. The CDR3: CASSRDRINEKLFF. Written as DNA, the CDR3 is TGTGCCAGCAGCCGGGACAGGATTAATGAAAAACTGTTTTTT.